This T cell receptor (beta chain) was observed in a study of cytomegalovirus exposure and HLA in healthy donors. General study results and limits: About 87% or about 30% of the time was how often most TCR beta V segments were productive, according to an earlier analysis. Follow-up analysis found HLA locus-dependent TCR association rates, highest for DRB1 and lowest for HLA-C. The only immune exposure information that was available was CMV serostatus. Later on, an analysis found that several of the most significant clusters appeared to be linked to common viral pathogens, which included parvovirus B19.

Regarding this clone: Its antigen is unidentified.

PCR amplification relied on 60 Vbeta primers (plus 13 Jbeta primers). This table comes from immunoSEQ multiplex PCR, and its TCRdb copy is limited to in-frame clones, with some not included. This sample has 130,000 or so clones, with 65% to 85% found just once. Material: PBMCs. The receptor comes from a woman between 18 and 29 years old in good health and CMV-seronegative.

CDR3 in amino acids: CASSIDLRGGSNQPQHF. The CDR3 DNA follows: TGTGCCAGTAGTATAGATCTTCGAGGGGGAAGCAATCAGCCCCAGCATTTT. V usage is TRBV19 and J usage is TRBJ1-5, with TRBD1 as a possible D gene (6 bases). V shed 0 bases and J shed 1 base, with 13 bases lying between them. From germline, CDR1 is LNHDA and CDR2 SQIVND (reference sequence). This CDR3 is built from 17 residues.